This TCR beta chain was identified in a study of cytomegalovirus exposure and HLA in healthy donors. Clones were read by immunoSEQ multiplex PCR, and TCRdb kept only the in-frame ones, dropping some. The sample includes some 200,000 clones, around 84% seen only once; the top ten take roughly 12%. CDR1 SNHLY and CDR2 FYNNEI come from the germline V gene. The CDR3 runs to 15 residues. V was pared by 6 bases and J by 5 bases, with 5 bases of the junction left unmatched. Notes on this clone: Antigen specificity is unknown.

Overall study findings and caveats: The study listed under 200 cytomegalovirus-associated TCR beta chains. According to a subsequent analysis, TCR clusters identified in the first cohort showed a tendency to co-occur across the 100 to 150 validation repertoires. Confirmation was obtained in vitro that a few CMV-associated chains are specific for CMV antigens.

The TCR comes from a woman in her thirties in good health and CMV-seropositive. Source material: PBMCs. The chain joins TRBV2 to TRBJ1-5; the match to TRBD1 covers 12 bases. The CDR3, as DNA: TGTGCCAGCAGAACCGGGACAGGGGGCCATCAGCCCCAGCATTTT. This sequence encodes CASRTGTGGHQPQHF.